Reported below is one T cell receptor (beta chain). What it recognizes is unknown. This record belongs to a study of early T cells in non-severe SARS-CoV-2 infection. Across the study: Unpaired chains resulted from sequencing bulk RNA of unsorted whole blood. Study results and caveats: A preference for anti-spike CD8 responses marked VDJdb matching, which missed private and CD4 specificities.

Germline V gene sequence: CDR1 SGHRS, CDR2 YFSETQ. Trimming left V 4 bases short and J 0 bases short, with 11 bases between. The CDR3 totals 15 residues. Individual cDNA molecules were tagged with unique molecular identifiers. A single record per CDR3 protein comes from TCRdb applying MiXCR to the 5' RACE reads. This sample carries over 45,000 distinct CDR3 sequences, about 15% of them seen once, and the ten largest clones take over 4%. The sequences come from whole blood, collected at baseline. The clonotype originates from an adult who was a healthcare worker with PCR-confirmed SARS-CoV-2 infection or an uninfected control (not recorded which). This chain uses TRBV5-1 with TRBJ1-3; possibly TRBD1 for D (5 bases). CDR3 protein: CASSMGPTSGNTIYF. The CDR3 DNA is TGCGCCAGCAGCATGGGACCGACCTCTGGAAACACCATATATTTT.